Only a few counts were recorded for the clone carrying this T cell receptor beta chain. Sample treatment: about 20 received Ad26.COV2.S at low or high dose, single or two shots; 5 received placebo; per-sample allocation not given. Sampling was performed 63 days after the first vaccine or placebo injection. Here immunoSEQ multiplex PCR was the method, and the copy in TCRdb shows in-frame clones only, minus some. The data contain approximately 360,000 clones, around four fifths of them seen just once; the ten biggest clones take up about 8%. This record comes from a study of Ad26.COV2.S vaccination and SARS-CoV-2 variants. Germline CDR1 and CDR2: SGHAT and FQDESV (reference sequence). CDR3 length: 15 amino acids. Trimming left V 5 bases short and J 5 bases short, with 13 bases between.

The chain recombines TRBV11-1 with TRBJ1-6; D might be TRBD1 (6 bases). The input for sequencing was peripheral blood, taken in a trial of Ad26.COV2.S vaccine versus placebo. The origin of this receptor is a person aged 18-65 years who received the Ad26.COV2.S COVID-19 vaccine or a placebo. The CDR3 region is CASSLRQAHNSPLHF. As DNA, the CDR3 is TGTGCCAGCAGCCTCCGACAGGCCCATAATTCACCCCTCCACTTT. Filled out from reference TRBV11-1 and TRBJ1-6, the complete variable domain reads EAEVAQSPRYKITEKSQAVAFWCDPISGHATLYWYRQILGQGPELLVQFQDESVVDDSQLPKDRFSAERLKGVDSTLKIQPAELGDSAMYLCASSLRQAHNSPLHFGNGTRLTVT.